The 21 T cell receptor beta chains presented below share a single source sample, sequenced in a study of blood T cell repertoires in COVID-19. Sequencing used immunoSEQ multiplex PCR; TCRdb keeps in-frame clones, though not all of them. The table has under 150,000 clones, about 85% seen once. The specimen sequenced was peripheral blood. The source of these receptors is a middle-aged man with acute or convalescent COVID-19.

In its sample, this clone was seen once. This rearrangement joins TRBV18 to TRBJ2-1; maybe TRBD2 (7 bases). V lost 5 bases and J lost 2, with 16 bases in between. The germline V gene has CDR1 KGHSH and CDR2 LQKENI. The CDR3 sequence is 16 residues long. The DNA of the CDR3 is TGTGCCAGCTCATCAAGGGGGGGTAGCACCTACAATGAGCAGTTCTTC. Translation gives CASSSRGGSTYNEQFF.

The V and J genes are TRBV29-1 and TRBJ1-2, with 10 nucleotides matching TRBD1. Unmatched junction bases numbered 5, after V lost 7 bases and J lost 3 bases. The CDR3 is 13 amino acids. The germline gives CDR1 SQVTM, CDR2 ANQGSEA. The CDR3 is CSAGTGVDYGYTF. The CDR3 DNA follows: TGCAGCGCCGGGACAGGGGTGGACTATGGCTACACCTTC. Full variable domain (missing parts from reference TRBV29-1 and TRBJ1-2): SAVISQKPSRDICQRGTSLTIQCQVDSQVTMMFWYRQQPGQSLTLIATANQGSEATYESGFVIDKFPISRPNLTFSTLTVSNMSPEDSSIYLCSAGTGVDYGYTFGSGTRLTVV.

The chain has TRBV6-5 and TRBJ1-1; 7 positions match TRBD1. V lost 2 bases to trimming and J lost 4 bases; unmatched junction nucleotides: 7. The CDR3 has 15 amino acids. CDR1 is MNHEY and CDR2 is SVGAGI in the germline V gene. CDR3: CASSYLTGVATEAFF. The CDR3 nucleotides read TGTGCCAGCAGTTACCTAACAGGGGTGGCCACTGAAGCTTTCTTT.

The chain carries TRBV20-1 and TRBJ2-3, with TRBD2 matching 10 bases. Unmatched junction bases numbered 8, after V lost 3 bases and J lost 5 bases. This CDR3 contains 15 residues. The germline gives CDR1 DFQATT, CDR2 SNEGSKA (reference sequence). The CDR3 sequence: CSASGAGGHGDTQYF. The CDR3 bases are TGCAGTGCTAGTGGAGCGGGGGGGCACGGAGATACGCAGTATTTT.

The rearrangement links TRBV30 to TRBJ2-7; the match to TRBD1 covers 12 bases. The CDR3 covers 17 residues. Germline V gives CDR1 GTSNPN, CDR2 SVGIG (reference sequence). V gave up 3 bases and J gave up 4 bases; unmatched junction bases: 13. The CDR3 coding sequence is TGTGCCTGGAGCTTAGTAACAGGGACAGGGGGCAGTTACGAGCAGTACTTC. Its protein is CAWSLVTGTGGSYEQYF.

For the CDR3, the DNA is TGCAGCGTTGATCCAGTAGACATGAACACTGAAGCTTTCTTT. Translating gives CSVDPVDMNTEAFF. The chain couples TRBV29-1 to TRBJ1-1, with D uncertain. This CDR3 comprises 14 residues. Deletions cut 3 bases from V and 0 bases from J, with 11 bases between. From germline, CDR1 is SQVTM and CDR2 ANQGSEA.

The chain links TRBV4-2 to TRBJ2-7; the match to TRBD2 covers 8 bases. With V trimmed by 0 bases and J by 0 bases, 7 bases remained unmatched. Germline V gives CDR1 LGHNA, CDR2 YNFKEQ. This CDR3 contains 17 residues. CDR3 in amino acids: CASSQEAGSGSSYEQYF. CDR3 nucleotide sequence: TGTGCCAGCAGCCAAGAGGCCGGCAGCGGGAGCTCCTACGAGCAGTACTTC.

The V gene is TRBV2, the J gene TRBJ1-1, with D maybe TRBD1 (5 bases). V was trimmed by 4 bases and J by 3 bases, leaving 9 bases between them. Germline assignment: CDR1 SNHLY and CDR2 FYNNEI. CDR3 length: 13 amino acids. CDR3 in DNA: TGTGCCAGCAGTGTGGGCAGGGACACTGAAGCTTTCTTT. This translates into CASSVGRDTEAFF. Filled out from reference TRBV2 and TRBJ1-1, the complete variable domain reads EPEVTQTPSHQVTQMGQEVILRCVPISNHLYFYWYRQILGQKVEFLVSFYNNEISEKSEIFDDQFSVERPDGSNFTLKIRSTKLEDSAMYFCASSVGRDTEAFFGQGTRLTVV.

The chain links TRBV19 to TRBJ1-4, with no clear D. The V and J ends lost 6 bases and 5 bases respectively, with 16 bases between them. Germline V lookup: CDR1 LNHDA, CDR2 SQIVND (reference sequence). The CDR3 has 15 amino acids. The CDR3 loop is CASRENRVANEKLFF. The CDR3 nucleotides are TGTGCCAGTAGGGAGAATCGGGTCGCAAATGAAAAACTGTTTTTT.

This chain connects TRBV4-3 to TRBJ2-7; unclear D gene. Germline lookup yields CDR1 LGHNA and CDR2 YSLEER. CDR3 length: 17 amino acids. V lost 3 bases, J lost 0 bases, and 18 bases lay in between. CDR3 in amino acids: CASSHQLARESSYEQYF. The CDR3 bases are TGCGCCAGCAGCCATCAATTAGCACGCGAGAGCTCCTACGAGCAGTACTTC.

This rearrangement joins TRBV30 to TRBJ1-1; D unresolved. Deletions cut 0 bases from V and 5 bases from J, with 10 bases between. Germline V CDR1 and CDR2: GTSNPN, SVGIG (reference sequence). The CDR3 runs 13 residues. The DNA for the CDR3 is TGTGCCTGGAGTGTACTAGAAGGGACTGAAGCTTTCTTT. The encoded protein is CAWSVLEGTEAFF.

The V call is TRBV14, the J call TRBJ1-4; D not certain. Germline V gene lookup returns CDR1 SGHDN and CDR2 FVKESK. Trimming stripped 2 bases from V and 0 bases from J, with 7 bases between. The CDR3 has 15 amino acids. This chain's CDR3 is CASSQSVATNEKLFF. CDR3 DNA sequence: TGTGCCAGCAGCCAATCGGTTGCAACTAATGAAAAACTGTTTTTT.

This chain links TRBV10-1 with TRBJ2-4; 9 bases are a match to TRBD2. The CDR3 spans 15 residues. V lost 6 bases, J lost 8 bases, and 11 bases stayed unmatched. Germline V gene sequence: CDR1 WNHNN, CDR2 SYGVQD (reference sequence). CDR3 nucleotide sequence: TGCGCCAGCAGCCCCGGGACTAGCAATGGGGACATTCAGTACTTC. Its translation is CASSPGTSNGDIQYF.

The chain uses TRBV7-2 and TRBJ2-3; TRBD1 is a possible D gene (6 bases). The CDR3 spans 14 residues. V lost 1 base, J lost 3 bases, and 8 bases lay in between. Germline-derived CDR1 and CDR2 are SGHTA and FQGNSA. The CDR3 DNA reads TGTGCCAGCAGCTTAGGGACAGAAACAGATACGCAGTATTTT. It yields the protein CASSLGTETDTQYF.

The rearrangement links TRBV24-1 to TRBJ2-1; 10 bases agree with TRBD2. The CDR3 covers 19 residues. Per germline, CDR1 KGHDR and CDR2 SFDVKD. Unmatched junction bases numbered 16, after V lost 5 bases and J lost 4 bases. In DNA, the CDR3 is TGTGCCACCAGTGCCTACGGGGTAGCAGCGGGGGGGCCTTACAATGAGCAGTTCTTC. Translated, it gives CATSAYGVAAGGPYNEQFF.

The rearrangement links TRBV3-1 (or the pseudogene TRBV3-2) to TRBJ2-6, with D tentatively TRBD1 (6 bases). The V and J ends lost 6 bases and 3 bases respectively, with 12 bases between them. Germline V CDR1 and CDR2: LGHDT, YNNKEL (reference sequence). This CDR3 contains 15 residues. CDR3 sequence: CASSFTGFGANVLTF. CDR3 sequence (DNA): TGTGCCAGCAGTTTTACAGGGTTTGGGGCCAACGTCCTGACTTTC.

The table lists this clone with a count of one. This chain joins TRBV4-1 and TRBJ2-7; tentative D call: TRBD1 (5 bases). The germline V gene has CDR1 MGHRA and CDR2 YSYEKL. The CDR3 contains 15 residues. The germline V and J ends were trimmed by 1 base and 0 bases, with 10 bases remaining between them. CDR3 sequence (DNA): TGCGCCAGCAGCCAAGCGACAGCAAACTCCTACGAGCAGTACTTC. It codes for CASSQATANSYEQYF.

The chain carries TRBV10-3 and TRBJ1-5, with D maybe TRBD1 (6 bases). Germline V CDR1 and CDR2: ENHRY, SYGVKD. The V gene lost 3 bases and the J gene lost 1 base, with 10 bases spanning the gap. This CDR3 contains 15 residues. The CDR3 DNA reads as TGTGCCATCAGTGAAGGGGGGGCGAGCAATCAGCCCCAGCATTTT. Protein: CAISEGGASNQPQHF.

The chain links TRBV6-5 to TRBJ1-3; perhaps TRBD1 as D (6 bases). The ends were cut back, 0 bases at V and 3 bases at J, with 12 bases in the middle. This CDR3 spans 16 amino acids. Germline V gives CDR1 MNHEY, CDR2 SVGAGI. This CDR3 is CASSYSDRRHGNTIYF. The CDR3 nucleotides are TGTGCCAGCAGTTACTCAGACAGGAGACATGGAAACACCATATATTTT.

V is TRBV7-2 and J is TRBJ2-7, with 10 nucleotides matching TRBD1. V shed 5 bases and J 4 bases; nucleotides not matched to a gene: 5. The CDR3 is 14 residues long. Germline lookup yields CDR1 SGHTA and CDR2 FQGNSA. The CDR3: CASSGGQGSYEQYF. The CDR3 bases are TGTGCCAGCAGCGGGGGACAGGGGAGTTACGAGCAGTACTTC. Full variable domain (outside the CDR3, taken from reference TRBV7-2 and TRBJ2-7): GAGVSQSPSNKVTEKGKDVELRCDPISGHTALYWYRQSLGQGLEFLIYFQGNSAPDKSGLPSDRFSAERTGGSVSTLTIQRTQQEDSAVYLCASSGGQGSYEQYFGPGTRLTVT.

This sequence joins TRBV11-2 and TRBJ2-7; TRBD1 might be the D (5 bases). This CDR3 region has 15 residues. The V end was cut by 2 bases, the J end by 1 base, with 12 bases between. CDR1 and CDR2 (germline): SGHAT, FQNNGV. CDR3 DNA: TGTGCCAGCAGCTTATTGGCAGGGTCTTCCTACGAGCAGTACTTC. Translated, it gives CASSLLAGSSYEQYF.